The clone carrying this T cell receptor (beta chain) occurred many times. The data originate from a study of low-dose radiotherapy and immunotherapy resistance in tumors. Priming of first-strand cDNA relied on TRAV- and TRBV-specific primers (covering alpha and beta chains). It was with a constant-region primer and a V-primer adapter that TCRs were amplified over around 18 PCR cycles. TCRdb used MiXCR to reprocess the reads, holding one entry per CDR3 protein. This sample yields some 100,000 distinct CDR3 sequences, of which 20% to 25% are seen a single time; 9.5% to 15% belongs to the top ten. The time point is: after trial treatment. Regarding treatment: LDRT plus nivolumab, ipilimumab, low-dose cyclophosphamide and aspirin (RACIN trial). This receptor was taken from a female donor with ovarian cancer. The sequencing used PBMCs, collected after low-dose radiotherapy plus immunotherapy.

The CDR3 nucleotides are TGTGCCACCCAGACTAGCGGGAATCGGGTAGATACGCAGTATTTT. Amino acid sequence: CATQTSGNRVDTQYF. The rearrangement uses TRBV6-6 and TRBJ2-3; 11 nucleotides line up with TRBD2. This CDR3 region has 15 residues. V shed 10 bases and J 5 bases; nucleotides not matched to a gene: 11. Looked up from germline, CDR1 is MNHNY and CDR2 is SVGAGI (reference sequence).